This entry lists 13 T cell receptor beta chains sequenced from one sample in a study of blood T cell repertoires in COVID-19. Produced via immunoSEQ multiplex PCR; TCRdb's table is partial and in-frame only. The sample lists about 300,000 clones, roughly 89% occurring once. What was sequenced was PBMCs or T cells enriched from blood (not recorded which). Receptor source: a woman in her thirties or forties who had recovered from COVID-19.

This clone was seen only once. The CDR3 sequence: CATSEASGGSDTQYF. CDR3 DNA: TGTGCCACCAGTGAAGCTTCGGGAGGCTCAGATACGCAGTATTTT. The genes are TRBV24-1 and TRBJ2-3; TRBD2 matches at 7 bases. The germline V gene has CDR1 KGHDR and CDR2 SFDVKD. J was trimmed by 4 bases and V by 4 bases; bases with no gene match: 7. The CDR3 has 15 amino acids.

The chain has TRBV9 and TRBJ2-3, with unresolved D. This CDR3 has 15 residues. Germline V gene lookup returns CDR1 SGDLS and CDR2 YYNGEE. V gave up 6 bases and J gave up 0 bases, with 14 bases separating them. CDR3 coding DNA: TGTGCCAGCAACCTGGGCCTTACTAGCACAGATACGCAGTATTTT. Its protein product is CASNLGLTSTDTQYF.

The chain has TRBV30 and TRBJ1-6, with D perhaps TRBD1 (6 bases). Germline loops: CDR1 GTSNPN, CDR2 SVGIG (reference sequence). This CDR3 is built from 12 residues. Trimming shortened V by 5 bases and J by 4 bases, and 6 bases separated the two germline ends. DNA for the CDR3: TGTGCCTGGGGACAGTATAATTCACCCCTCCACTTT. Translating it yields CAWGQYNSPLHF. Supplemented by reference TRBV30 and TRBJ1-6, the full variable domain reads SQTIHQWPATLVQPVGSPLSLECTVEGTSNPNLYWYRQAAGRGLQLLFYSVGIGQISSEVPQNLSASRPQDRQFILSSKKLLLSDSGFYLCAWGQYNSPLHFGNGTRLTVT.

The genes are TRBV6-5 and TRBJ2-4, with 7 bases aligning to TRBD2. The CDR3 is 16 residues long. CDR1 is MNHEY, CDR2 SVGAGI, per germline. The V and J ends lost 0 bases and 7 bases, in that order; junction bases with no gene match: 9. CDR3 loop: CASSYSKGRGTNIQYF. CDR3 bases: TGTGCCAGCAGTTACTCGAAGGGGCGGGGGACGAACATTCAGTACTTC.

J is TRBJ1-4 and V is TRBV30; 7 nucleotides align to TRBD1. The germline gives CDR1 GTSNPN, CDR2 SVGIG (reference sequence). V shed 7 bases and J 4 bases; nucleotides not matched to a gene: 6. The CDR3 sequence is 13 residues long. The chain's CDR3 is CASDRKNNEKLFF. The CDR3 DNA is TGTGCCTCGGACAGGAAAAATAATGAAAAACTGTTTTTT. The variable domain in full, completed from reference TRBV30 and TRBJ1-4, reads SQTIHQWPATLVQPVGSPLSLECTVEGTSNPNLYWYRQAAGRGLQLLFYSVGIGQISSEVPQNLSASRPQDRQFILSSKKLLLSDSGFYLCASDRKNNEKLFFGSGTQLSVL.

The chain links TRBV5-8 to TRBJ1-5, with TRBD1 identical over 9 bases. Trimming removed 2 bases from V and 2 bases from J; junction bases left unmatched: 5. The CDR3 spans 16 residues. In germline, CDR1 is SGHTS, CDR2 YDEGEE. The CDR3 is CASSLQGAIGNQPQHF. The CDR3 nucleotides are TGTGCCAGCAGCTTACAGGGGGCGATAGGCAATCAGCCCCAGCATTTT.

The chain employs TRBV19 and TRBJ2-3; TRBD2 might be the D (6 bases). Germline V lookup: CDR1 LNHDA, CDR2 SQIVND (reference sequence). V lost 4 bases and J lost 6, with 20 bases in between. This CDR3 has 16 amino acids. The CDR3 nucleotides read TGTGCCAGTAGTACGGAGGGGAGCTCCAGCCGGGATACGCAGTATTTT. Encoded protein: CASSTEGSSSRDTQYF. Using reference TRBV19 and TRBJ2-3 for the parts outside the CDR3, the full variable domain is DGGITQSPKYLFRKEGQNVTLSCEQNLNHDAMYWYRQDPGQGLRLIYYSQIVNDFQKGDIAEGYSVSREKKESFPLTVTSAQKNPTAFYLCASSTEGSSSRDTQYFGPGTRLTVL.

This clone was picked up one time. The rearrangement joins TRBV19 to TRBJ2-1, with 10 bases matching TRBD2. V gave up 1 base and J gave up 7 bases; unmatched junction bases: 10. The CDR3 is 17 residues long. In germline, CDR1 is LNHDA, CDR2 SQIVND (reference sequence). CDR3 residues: CASSIAVAGGLGNEQFF. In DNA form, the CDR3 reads TGTGCCAGTAGTATAGCAGTAGCGGGGGGCCTGGGGAATGAGCAGTTCTTC.

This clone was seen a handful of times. This chain's CDR3 is CASSQDSSGRLYNEQFF. The CDR3 coding sequence is TGCGCCAGCAGCCAGGACTCTAGCGGGAGGCTGTACAATGAGCAGTTCTTC. The V gene is TRBV4-3, the J gene TRBJ2-1, with 11 bases that match TRBD2. This CDR3 comprises 17 residues. V lost 3 bases, J lost 4 bases, and 8 bases stayed unmatched. The germline V gene encodes CDR1 LGHNA and CDR2 YSLEER.

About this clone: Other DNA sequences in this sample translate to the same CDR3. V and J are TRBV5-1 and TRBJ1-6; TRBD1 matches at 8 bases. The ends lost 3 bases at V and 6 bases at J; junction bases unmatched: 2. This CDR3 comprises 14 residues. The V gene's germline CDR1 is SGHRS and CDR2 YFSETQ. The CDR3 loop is CASSSGQGNSPLHF. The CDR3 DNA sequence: TGCGCCAGCAGCTCCGGACAGGGTAATTCACCCCTCCACTTT.

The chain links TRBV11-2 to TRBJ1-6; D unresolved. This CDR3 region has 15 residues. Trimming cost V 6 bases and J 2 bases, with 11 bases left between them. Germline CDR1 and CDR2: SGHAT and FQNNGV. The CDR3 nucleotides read TGTGCCAGCAGGACCTTGGGAGCCTATAATTCACCCCTCCACTTT. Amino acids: CASRTLGAYNSPLHF. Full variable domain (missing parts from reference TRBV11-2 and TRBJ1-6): EAGVAQSPRYKIIEKRQSVAFWCNPISGHATLYWYQQILGQGPKLLIQFQNNGVVDDSQLPKDRFSAERLKGVDSTLKIQPAKLEDSAVYLCASRTLGAYNSPLHFGNGTRLTVT.

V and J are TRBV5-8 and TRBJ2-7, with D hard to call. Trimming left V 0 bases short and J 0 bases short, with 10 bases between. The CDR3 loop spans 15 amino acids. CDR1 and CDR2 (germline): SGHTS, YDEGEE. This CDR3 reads CASSLDGRRSYEQYF. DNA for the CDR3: TGTGCCAGCAGCTTGGATGGCCGCCGCTCCTACGAGCAGTACTTC.

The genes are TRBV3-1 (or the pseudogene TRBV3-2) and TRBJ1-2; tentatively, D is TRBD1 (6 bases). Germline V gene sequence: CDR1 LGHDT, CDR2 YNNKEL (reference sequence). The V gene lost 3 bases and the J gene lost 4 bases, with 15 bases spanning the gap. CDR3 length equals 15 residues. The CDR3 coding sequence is TGTGCCAGCAGCCAGAATAAACAGGGTAGCTATGGCTACACCTTC. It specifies CASSQNKQGSYGYTF.